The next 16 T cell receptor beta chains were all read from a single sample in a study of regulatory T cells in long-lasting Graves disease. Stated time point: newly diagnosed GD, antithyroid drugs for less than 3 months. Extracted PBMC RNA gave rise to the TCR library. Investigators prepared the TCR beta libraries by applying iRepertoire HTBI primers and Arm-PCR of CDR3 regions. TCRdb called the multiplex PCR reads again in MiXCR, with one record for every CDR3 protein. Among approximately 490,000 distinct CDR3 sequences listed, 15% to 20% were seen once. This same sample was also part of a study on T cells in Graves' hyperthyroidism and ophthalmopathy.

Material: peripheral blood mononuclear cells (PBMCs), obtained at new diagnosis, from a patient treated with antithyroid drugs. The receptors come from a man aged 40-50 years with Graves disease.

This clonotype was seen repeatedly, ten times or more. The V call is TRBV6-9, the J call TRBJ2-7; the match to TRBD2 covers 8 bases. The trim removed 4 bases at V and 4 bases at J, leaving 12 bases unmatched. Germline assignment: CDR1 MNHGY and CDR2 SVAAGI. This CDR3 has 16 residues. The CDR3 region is CASSFPPGTRGYEQYF. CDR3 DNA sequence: TGTGCCAGCAGTTTTCCTCCCGGGACTAGGGGATACGAGCAGTACTTC.

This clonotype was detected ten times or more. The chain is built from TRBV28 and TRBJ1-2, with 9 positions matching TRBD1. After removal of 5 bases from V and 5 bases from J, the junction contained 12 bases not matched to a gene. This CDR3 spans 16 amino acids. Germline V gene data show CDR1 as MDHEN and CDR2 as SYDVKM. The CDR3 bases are TGTGCCAGCAGTGCCCTCAGGGACAGGGAAGCGTATGGCTACACCTTC. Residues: CASSALRDREAYGYTF.

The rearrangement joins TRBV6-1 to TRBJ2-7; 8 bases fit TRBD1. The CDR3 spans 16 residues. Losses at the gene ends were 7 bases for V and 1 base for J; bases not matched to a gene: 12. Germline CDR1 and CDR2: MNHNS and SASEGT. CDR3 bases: TGTGCCAGCACTCCCTCGTCAGGGGGCCCGTCCTACGAGCAGTACTTC. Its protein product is CASTPSSGGPSYEQYF.

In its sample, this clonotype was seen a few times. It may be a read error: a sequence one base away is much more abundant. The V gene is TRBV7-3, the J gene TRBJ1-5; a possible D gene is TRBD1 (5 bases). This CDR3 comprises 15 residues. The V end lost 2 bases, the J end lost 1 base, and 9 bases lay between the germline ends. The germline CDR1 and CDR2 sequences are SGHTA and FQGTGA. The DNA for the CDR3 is TGTGCCAGCAGCTTAGCGGGGGTAAGCAATCAGCCCCAGCATTTT. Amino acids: CASSLAGVSNQPQHF.

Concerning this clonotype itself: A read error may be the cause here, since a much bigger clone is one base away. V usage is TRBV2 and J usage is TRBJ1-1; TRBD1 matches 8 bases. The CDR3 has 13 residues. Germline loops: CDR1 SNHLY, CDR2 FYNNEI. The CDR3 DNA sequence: TGTACCAGCGGGGGACAGGCGAACACTGAAGCTTTCTTT. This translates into CTSGGQANTEAFF. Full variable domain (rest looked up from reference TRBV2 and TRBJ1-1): EPEVTQTPSHQVTQMGQEVILRCVPISNHLYFYWYRQILGQKVEFLVSFYNNEISEKSEIFDDQFSVERPDGSNFTLKIRSTKLEDSAMYFCTSGGQANTEAFFGQGTRLTVV.

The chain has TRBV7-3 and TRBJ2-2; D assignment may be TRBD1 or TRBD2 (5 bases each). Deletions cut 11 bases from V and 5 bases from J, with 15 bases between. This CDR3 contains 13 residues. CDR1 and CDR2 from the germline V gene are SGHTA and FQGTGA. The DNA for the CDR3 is TGTGCCGTCGGGACCTCCCAAACCGGGGAGCTGTTTTTT. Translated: CAVGTSQTGELFF.

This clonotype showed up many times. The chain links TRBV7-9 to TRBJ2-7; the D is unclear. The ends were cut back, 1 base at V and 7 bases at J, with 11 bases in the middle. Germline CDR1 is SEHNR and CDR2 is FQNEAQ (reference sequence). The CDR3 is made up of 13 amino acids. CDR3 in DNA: TGTGCCAGCAGCTTAGACCCGTCCGGAGAGCAGTACTTC. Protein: CASSLDPSGEQYF.

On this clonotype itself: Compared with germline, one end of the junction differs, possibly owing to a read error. CDR3 DNA: TGTGCCAGCCGGGACAGTTCCTACAATGAGAAGTTCTTC. This encodes CASRDSSYNEKFF. This rearrangement joins TRBV18 to TRBJ2-1; 7 bases align to TRBD1. CDR1 and CDR2 from the germline V gene are KGHSH and LQKENI. This CDR3 is 13 amino acids long. Drawing the rest from reference TRBV18 and TRBJ2-1, the complete variable domain is NAGVMQNPRHLVRRRGQEARLRCSPMKGHSHVYWYRQLPEEGLKFMVYLQKENIIDESGMPKERFSAEFPKEGPSILRIQQVVRGDSAAYFCASRDSSYNEKFFGPGTRLTVL.

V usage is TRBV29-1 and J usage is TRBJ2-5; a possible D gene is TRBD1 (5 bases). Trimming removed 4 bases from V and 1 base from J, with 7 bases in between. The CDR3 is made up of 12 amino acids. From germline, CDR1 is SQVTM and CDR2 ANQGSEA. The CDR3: CSVAGFQETQYF. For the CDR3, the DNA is TGCAGCGTTGCAGGGTTCCAAGAGACCCAGTACTTC.

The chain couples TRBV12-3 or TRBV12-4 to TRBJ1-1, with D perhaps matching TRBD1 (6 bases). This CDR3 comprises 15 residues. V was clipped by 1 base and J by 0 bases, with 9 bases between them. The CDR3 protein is CASSLDNRVNTEAFF. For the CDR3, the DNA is TGTGCCAGCAGTTTAGACAACAGGGTGAACACTGAAGCTTTCTTT.

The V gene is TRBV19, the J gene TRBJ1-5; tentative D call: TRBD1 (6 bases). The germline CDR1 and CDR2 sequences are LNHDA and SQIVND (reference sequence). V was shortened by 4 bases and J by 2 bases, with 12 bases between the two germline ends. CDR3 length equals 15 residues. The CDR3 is CASSTSRQGNQPQHF. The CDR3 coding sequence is TGTGCCAGTAGTACCTCTCGACAGGGCAATCAGCCCCAGCATTTT.

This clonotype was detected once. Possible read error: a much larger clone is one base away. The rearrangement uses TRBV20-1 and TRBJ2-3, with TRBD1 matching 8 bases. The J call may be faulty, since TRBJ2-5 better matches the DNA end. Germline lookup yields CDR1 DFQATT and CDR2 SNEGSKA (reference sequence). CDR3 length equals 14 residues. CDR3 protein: CSAATGGRRETQYF. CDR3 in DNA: TGCAGTGCTGCTACAGGGGGGAGACGAGAGACCCAGTACTTC.

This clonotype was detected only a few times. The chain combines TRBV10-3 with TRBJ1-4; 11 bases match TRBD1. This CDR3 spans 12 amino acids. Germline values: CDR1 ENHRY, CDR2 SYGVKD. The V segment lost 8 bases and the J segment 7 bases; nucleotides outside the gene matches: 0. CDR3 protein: CAIGTGGEKLFF. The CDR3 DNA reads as TGTGCCATCGGGACAGGGGGTGAAAAACTGTTTTTT.

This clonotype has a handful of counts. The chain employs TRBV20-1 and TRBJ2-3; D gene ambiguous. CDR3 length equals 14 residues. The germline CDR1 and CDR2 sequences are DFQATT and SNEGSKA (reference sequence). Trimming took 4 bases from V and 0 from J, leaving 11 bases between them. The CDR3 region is CSAKFGTSTDTQYF. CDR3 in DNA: TGCAGTGCTAAGTTCGGTACAAGCACAGATACGCAGTATTTT.

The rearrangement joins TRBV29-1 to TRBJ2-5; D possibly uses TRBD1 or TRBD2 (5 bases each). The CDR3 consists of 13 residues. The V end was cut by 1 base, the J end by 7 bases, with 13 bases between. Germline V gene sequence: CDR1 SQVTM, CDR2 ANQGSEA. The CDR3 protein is CSVEGGAGGTQYF. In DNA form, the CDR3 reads TGCAGCGTTGAAGGAGGGGCAGGTGGGACCCAGTACTTC.

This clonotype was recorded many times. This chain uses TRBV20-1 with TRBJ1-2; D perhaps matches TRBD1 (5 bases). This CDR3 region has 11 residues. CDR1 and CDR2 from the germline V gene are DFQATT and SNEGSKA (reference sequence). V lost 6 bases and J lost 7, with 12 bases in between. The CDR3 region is CSAGATGGYTF. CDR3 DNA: TGCAGTGCAGGGGCCACAGGTGGCTACACCTTC.